Given below is one TCR beta chain in context. The data were produced by immunoSEQ multiplex PCR, yet TCRdb's version contains in-frame clones alone and is incomplete. Of roughly 75,000 clones listed, 70% to 90% were seen once; the top ten hold more than 15%. The data were obtained in a study of blood T cell repertoires in COVID-19. The CDR3 consists of 14 residues. V was trimmed by 6 bases and J by 5 bases, leaving 13 bases between them. In germline, CDR1 is SNHLY, CDR2 FYNNEI. The chain uses TRBV2 and TRBJ1-4; unclear D gene. The specimen sequenced was peripheral blood. This TCR was recovered from a man older than 75 in a cohort sampled during active COVID-19. In DNA form, the CDR3 reads TGTGCCAGCAGCGCGGCGCAGCGCAATGAAAAACTGTTTTTT. This sequence encodes CASSAAQRNEKLFF.